This T cell receptor beta chain comes out of a study of T-cell reconstitution after alpha-beta-depleted transplantation in children. This clonotype was seen at least ten times. It was with unique molecular identifiers that the TCRbeta library was prepared. TCRdb independently ran MiXCR on the PCR reads; one entry per CDR3 protein. The sample contains about 300,000 distinct CDR3 sequences, about 9.5% of which appear only once. The TCR originated in a boy less than two years old with acute myeloid leukemia, due to receive a stem cell transplant. This material consisted of PBMCs, taken before TCRalphabeta/CD19-depleted stem cell transplant.

This CDR3 is CASSFGLGLYNSYEQYF. The CDR3 DNA reads as TGCGCCAGCAGCTTTGGCCTCGGCCTTTATAATTCCTACGAGCAGTACTTC. The chain uses TRBV5-1 and TRBJ2-7; D unresolved. Germline CDR1 is SGHRS and CDR2 is YFSETQ. V lost 2 bases, J lost 1 base, and 19 bases lay in between. The CDR3 is 17 amino acids.